The 8 T cell receptor beta chains presented below share a single source sample, sequenced in a study of shared clonotypes between healthy human individuals. Some clones are missing from TCRdb's copy, which holds only in-frame ones; the method was immunoSEQ multiplex PCR. The sample contains some 92,000 clones, about half of which appear only once. What was sequenced was PBMCs. The receptors were sampled from a woman aged 40 to 50 in good health. Some clones in this sample may be carry-over from other donors' samples.

This clone occurred a few times. V gene TRBV18 combines with J gene TRBJ1-5; D is undetermined. Per germline, CDR1 KGHSH and CDR2 LQKENI. The CDR3 totals 16 residues. Trimming pared 2 bases from V and 0 bases from J, leaving 11 bases between. The CDR3 DNA sequence: TGTGCCAGCTCACCAAACGAAGCATATAGCAATCAGCCCCAGCATTTT. Residues: CASSPNEAYSNQPQHF.

This clone came up many times. The DNA for the CDR3 is TGTGCCAGCAGCGTAGGGGGCTTACAGCCCCAGCATTTT. As protein: CASSVGGLQPQHF. The chain combines TRBV9 with TRBJ1-5; maybe TRBD1 (5 bases). Trimming took off 0 bases at V and 7 bases at J, with 8 bases between the two ends. The CDR3 loop spans 13 amino acids. Germline CDR1 is SGDLS and CDR2 is YYNGEE.

This clone was recorded at least ten times. Other DNA sequences from this sample encode an identical CDR3 as well. The chain combines TRBV19 with TRBJ1-1; D ambiguous. This CDR3 has 13 amino acids. V lost 0 bases, J lost 1 base, and 3 bases lay in between. CDR1 is LNHDA and CDR2 is SQIVND in the germline V gene (reference sequence). The CDR3 coding sequence is TGTGCCAGTAGTATAGAGGGGAACACTGAAGCTTTCTTT. This sequence encodes CASSIEGNTEAFF.

The rearrangement links TRBV5-1 to TRBJ2-7; D is unresolved. CDR1 is SGHRS, CDR2 YFSETQ, per germline. V dropped 0 bases and J dropped 7 bases, with 11 bases sitting between them. CDR3 size: 13 residues. The CDR3 DNA is TGCGCCAGCAGCTTGGCCGTAGGGCGGGAGCAGTACTTC. It translates to CASSLAVGREQYF. Full variable domain (missing parts from reference TRBV5-1 and TRBJ2-7): KAGVTQTPRYLIKTRGQQVTLSCSPISGHRSVSWYQQTPGQGLQFLFEYFSETQRNKGNFPGRFSGRQFSNSRSEMNVSTLELGDSALYLCASSLAVGREQYFGPGTRLTVT.

The chain carries TRBV6-5 and TRBJ1-5, with D maybe TRBD1 (5 bases). This CDR3 contains 12 residues. Germline V gene sequence: CDR1 MNHEY, CDR2 SVGAGI. The V end lost 6 bases, the J end lost 7 bases, and 10 bases lay between the germline ends. The DNA of the CDR3 is TGTGCCAGCAGCCGCCGGGACCAGCCCCAGCATTTT. This gives the protein CASSRRDQPQHF.

The gene calls are TRBV29-1 and TRBJ1-1; 7 nucleotides match TRBD1. V was clipped by 7 bases and J by 5 bases; unmatched bases: 1. In germline, CDR1 is SQVTM, CDR2 ANQGSEA. The CDR3 loop spans 10 amino acids. The CDR3 DNA follows: TGCAGCGCGACAGGGACTGAAGCTTTCTTT. Translated, it gives CSATGTEAFF.

This clone was counted only a few times. V usage is TRBV19 and J usage is TRBJ2-7, with 7 bases that match TRBD1. The J segment lost 3 bases and the V segment lost 5 bases, leaving 4 bases of the junction unmatched. From germline, CDR1 is LNHDA and CDR2 SQIVND (reference sequence). The CDR3 loop spans 13 amino acids. CDR3 residues: CASSSAGGYEQYF. The CDR3 DNA reads TGTGCCAGTAGTTCGGCAGGGGGCTACGAGCAGTACTTC.

This clone was seen repeatedly, ten times or more. This sequence joins TRBV7-3 and TRBJ2-3, with D possibly being TRBD1 or TRBD2 (6 bases each). CDR1 is SGHTA, CDR2 FQGTGA, per germline. Deletions cut 2 bases from V and 5 bases from J, with 20 bases between. The CDR3 is 17 amino acids. CDR3: CASSLSAGGIGGDTQYF. The CDR3 coding sequence is TGTGCCAGCAGCTTATCGGCTGGCGGGATAGGGGGAGATACGCAGTATTTT.